This T cell receptor beta chain was documented in a study of human T cells and chemical hapten exposure. This clonotype was counted many times. Its target is unknown. The study, taken as a whole, reports: TCRs above 1 in 1000 frequency stayed constant with DPC sensitization. The presence of alopecia in the donors means their immune response may differ from healthy people's.

Deletions cut 0 bases from V and 4 bases from J, with 0 bases between. The CDR3 contains 11 residues. Germline CDR1 reads SGHDT; CDR2 reads YYEEEE. Regarding time point: pre-sensitization, week 0. Specified treatment: therapeutic diphenylcyclopropenone sensitization with weekly scalp DPC. Ahead of applying each patch test, blood was sampled. Using its own MiXCR run on the RACE reads, TCRdb lists one record per CDR3 protein. The table records tens of thousands of distinct CDR3 sequences, approximately 7.6% of them present only once. The source material was whole blood, sampled in connection with sensitization to the hapten diphenylcyclopropenone (DPC). V gene TRBV5-6 combines with J gene TRBJ2-3; unclear D gene. This TCR was recovered from a woman aged 45-65 years with alopecia areata. Some clones in this sample may be carry-over from other donors' samples. CDR3 residues: CASSLADTQYF. In nucleotides, the CDR3 is TGTGCCAGCAGCTTGGCAGATACGCAGTATTTT.